One TCR beta chain is described in this entry. MiXCR, applied by TCRdb to the 5' RACE reads, yields one record per CDR3 protein. This table has 53,000 or so distinct CDR3 sequences, roughly 14% appearing once. These data originate in a study of T cells of healthy individuals. Germline values: CDR1 MGHRA, CDR2 YSYEKL. The CDR3 length is 16 residues. V trimming: 1 base; J trimming: 5 bases; junction bases outside the gene matches: 4. The chain uses TRBV4-1 and TRBJ2-3, with TRBD2 matching over 12 bases. The sequence was obtained from a human donor in good health. The CDR3 DNA sequence: TGCGCCAGCAGCCAAGTACCGACTAGCGGGAGAGATACGCAGTATTTT. Its translation: CASSQVPTSGRDTQYF.